The clone carrying this T cell receptor (beta chain) was counted at least ten times. TCRdb re-derived calls from the reads in MiXCR, one entry per CDR3 protein. This sample has about 240,000 distinct CDR3 sequences, with around 6.2% found just once. The data originate from a study of T cell repertoires in cytomegalovirus infection. Across the whole study: Public TCR beta signatures provided an indication of both CMV infection and a matching HLA type.

The CDR3 spans 13 residues. Germline CDR1 reads SGHTA; CDR2 reads FQGNSA. V was cut by 3 bases and J by 1 base, with 6 bases left in between. The sequence derives from a human donor in good health (CMV status not recorded). Some clones in this sample may be carry-over from other donors' samples. Sequencing used PBMCs. The chain links TRBV7-2 to TRBJ1-1; no definite D call. Here the CDR3 reads CASSFSPNTEAFF. The CDR3 DNA sequence: TGTGCCAGCAGCTTCTCGCCGAACACTGAAGCTTTCTTT.